This T cell receptor (beta chain) was sequenced in a study of blood T cells in healthy people across ages. Using a J-beta primer mix together with a sample-barcoded 5' primer, a second PCR was run for roughly 7 to 12 cycles. TCRdb itself ran the 5' RACE reads through MiXCR, one entry per CDR3 protein. The table shows hundreds of thousands of distinct CDR3 sequences, with approximately 30% occurring only once. General study results and limits: Since the PBMCs were unsorted, naive and antigen-experienced cells could not be conclusively compared.

CDR3 length equals 12 residues. Germline V gene data show CDR1 as SGHTA and CDR2 as FQGNSA. V gave up 8 bases and J gave up 11 bases, with 18 bases separating them. This clonotype was picked up many times. Its antigen remains unidentified. This could be a read error, since a much larger clone is one nucleotide away. The V gene is TRBV7-2, the J gene TRBJ2-5; TRBD2 is a possible D gene (6 bases). Sequencing was done on a sample of blood. The receptor was isolated from an elderly woman in good health. CDR3 nucleotide sequence: TGTGCCAGCGACTCGGACTACAATGAGCAGTACTTC. Translated, it gives CASDSDYNEQYF. The full variable domain, its missing parts supplied by reference TRBV7-2 and TRBJ2-5, is GAGVSQSPSNKVTEKGKDVELRCDPISGHTALYWYRQSLGQGLEFLIYFQGNSAPDKSGLPSDRFSAERTGGSVSTLTIQRTQQEDSAVYLCASDSDYNEQYFGPGTRLLVL.